A selection of T cell receptor beta chains follows, all from one sample in a study of T-cell memory formation after mild COVID-19. TCRdb itself ran the 5' RACE reads through MiXCR, one entry per CDR3 protein. The data hold over 300,000 distinct CDR3 sequences, with more than 20% observed a single time. The material sequenced was PBMCs or a T cell subset sorted from them (not recorded which). Receptors originate from a man between 18 and 29 years old who had mild COVID-19 (a few samples of this study predate the infection). Cell type and time point are not known. The CDR3 runs from the conserved cysteine through the conserved F or W. Each record gives: D gene, V gene, clone size, J gene, CDR3 protein, CDR3 DNA. The D gene is left open where the match is weak. A clone size is listed for some rows: how often the clone was seen (once, few, many), or a class if it is expanded.

D gene: -
V gene: TRBV4-1
clone size: -
J gene: TRBJ2-7
CDR3 protein: CASSQEGRDEQYF
CDR3 DNA: TGCGCCAGCAGCCAAGAAGGAAGGGACGAGCAGTACTTC

D gene: -
V gene: TRBV4-1
clone size: -
J gene: TRBJ2-7
CDR3 protein: CASSQLGGGDEQYF
CDR3 DNA: TGCGCCAGCAGCCAGCTCGGAGGGGGCGACGAGCAGTACTTC

D gene: TRBD1
V gene: TRBV15
clone size: -
J gene: TRBJ1-3
CDR3 protein: CATSPREGTANTIYF
CDR3 DNA: TGTGCCACCAGCCCCCGGGAGGGGACAGCGAACACCATATATTTT

D gene: -
V gene: TRBV6-2/TRBV6-3
clone size: -
J gene: TRBJ2-7
CDR3 protein: CASINAGRVLSEQYF
CDR3 DNA: TGTGCCAGCATCAACGCAGGCAGGGTCTTGAGCGAGCAGTACTTC

D gene: -
V gene: TRBV10-3
clone size: few
J gene: TRBJ2-3
CDR3 protein: CAISEFLETDTQYF
CDR3 DNA: TGTGCCATCAGTGAGTTTCTAGAGACAGATACGCAGTATTTT

D gene: -
V gene: TRBV6-5
clone size: few
J gene: TRBJ2-5
CDR3 protein: CASSYSVGQETQYF
CDR3 DNA: TGTGCCAGCAGTTATAGTGTGGGCCAAGAGACCCAGTACTTC

D gene: -
V gene: TRBV6-5
clone size: few
J gene: TRBJ2-7
CDR3 protein: CASSDPAWEQYF
CDR3 DNA: TGTGCCAGCAGTGACCCCGCGTGGGAGCAGTACTTC

D gene: -
V gene: TRBV12-3/TRBV12-4
clone size: -
J gene: TRBJ1-2
CDR3 protein: CASSLANGRGYTF
CDR3 DNA: TGTGCCAGCAGTTTAGCGAACGGGCGTGGCTACACCTTC

D gene: -
V gene: TRBV18
clone size: -
J gene: TRBJ2-3
CDR3 protein: CASSPWGKDTQYF
CDR3 DNA: TGTGCCAGCTCACCATGGGGGAAGGATACGCAGTATTTT

D gene: -
V gene: TRBV12-3/TRBV12-4
clone size: many
J gene: TRBJ2-3
CDR3 protein: CASSFRVPDTQYF
CDR3 DNA: TGTGCCAGCAGTTTTAGGGTTCCAGATACGCAGTATTTT

D gene: -
V gene: TRBV11-2
clone size: few
J gene: TRBJ2-7
CDR3 protein: CASSFRTEHYEQYF
CDR3 DNA: TGTGCCAGCAGCTTTAGGACGGAGCACTACGAGCAGTACTTC

D gene: -
V gene: TRBV3-1
clone size: -
J gene: TRBJ1-1
CDR3 protein: CASSQDDGGRRAFF
CDR3 DNA: TGTGCCAGCAGCCAAGATGATGGTGGCAGACGAGCTTTCTTT

D gene: -
V gene: TRBV7-2
clone size: -
J gene: TRBJ2-5
CDR3 protein: CASSIRGWRETQYF
CDR3 DNA: TGTGCCAGCAGCATAAGGGGATGGAGGGAGACCCAGTACTTC

D gene: -
V gene: TRBV7-2
clone size: -
J gene: TRBJ2-3
CDR3 protein: CASSFAKGDTQYF
CDR3 DNA: TGTGCCAGCAGCTTCGCAAAGGGGGATACGCAGTATTTT

D gene: TRBD2
V gene: TRBV4-1
clone size: -
J gene: TRBJ2-3
CDR3 protein: CASSRRLAGGQDTQYF
CDR3 DNA: TGCGCCAGCAGCCGCCGACTAGCGGGGGGGCAAGATACGCAGTATTTT

D gene: -
V gene: TRBV10-3
clone size: -
J gene: TRBJ1-2
CDR3 protein: CAISEFHGVNYGYTF
CDR3 DNA: TGTGCCATCAGTGAGTTCCACGGCGTGAACTATGGCTACACCTTC

D gene: -
V gene: TRBV7-9
clone size: -
J gene: TRBJ1-4
CDR3 protein: CASSAGQANEKLFF
CDR3 DNA: TGTGCCAGCAGCGCGGGACAAGCTAATGAAAAACTGTTTTTT

D gene: TRBD1
V gene: TRBV3-1
clone size: -
J gene: TRBJ2-4
CDR3 protein: CASSRTSGTGFIQYF
CDR3 DNA: TGTGCCAGCAGCCGGACGTCCGGGACAGGATTCATTCAGTACTTC

D gene: TRBD2
V gene: TRBV29-1
clone size: -
J gene: TRBJ2-5
CDR3 protein: CSEWGLAGGTQYF
CDR3 DNA: TGCAGCGAGTGGGGACTAGCTGGGGGGACCCAGTACTTC

D gene: -
V gene: TRBV5-1
clone size: -
J gene: TRBJ1-6
CDR3 protein: CASSSSGQNNSPLHF
CDR3 DNA: TGCGCCAGCAGCTCGTCCGGACAGAATAATTCACCCCTCCACTTT

D gene: -
V gene: TRBV24-1
clone size: -
J gene: TRBJ1-2
CDR3 protein: CATSDLWRQVYYGYTF
CDR3 DNA: TGTGCCACCAGTGATTTATGGCGGCAGGTTTACTATGGCTACACCTTC

D gene: -
V gene: TRBV5-1
clone size: few
J gene: TRBJ2-7
CDR3 protein: CASRGIGRGDEQYF
CDR3 DNA: TGCGCCAGCAGAGGCATCGGTCGTGGAGACGAGCAGTACTTC

D gene: -
V gene: TRBV29-1
clone size: few
J gene: TRBJ1-2
CDR3 protein: CSVDPPDTNYGYTF
CDR3 DNA: TGCAGCGTTGATCCCCCGGACACTAACTATGGCTACACCTTC

D gene: -
V gene: TRBV5-4
clone size: -
J gene: TRBJ2-1
CDR3 protein: CASSLGTVLFF
CDR3 DNA: TGTGCCAGCAGCTTGGGAACGGTTTTGTTCTTC

D gene: -
V gene: TRBV4-1
clone size: -
J gene: TRBJ2-1
CDR3 protein: CASSQEWGNEQFF
CDR3 DNA: TGCGCCAGCAGCCAAGAATGGGGGAATGAGCAGTTCTTC

D gene: -
V gene: TRBV5-4
clone size: few
J gene: TRBJ2-2
CDR3 protein: CASSESGELFF
CDR3 DNA: TGTGCCAGCAGCGAATCTGGGGAGCTGTTTTTT

D gene: -
V gene: TRBV29-1
clone size: many
J gene: TRBJ1-6
CDR3 protein: CSVGASSDSPLHF
CDR3 DNA: TGCAGCGTTGGTGCCAGCTCCGATTCACCCCTCCACTTT

D gene: -
V gene: TRBV7-9
clone size: few
J gene: TRBJ1-1
CDR3 protein: CASSKRRGPGGLNTEAFF
CDR3 DNA: TGTGCCAGCAGCAAACGTAGAGGGCCCGGGGGACTGAACACTGAAGCTTTCTTT

D gene: -
V gene: TRBV3-1
clone size: -
J gene: TRBJ2-5
CDR3 protein: CASTGLVKETQYF
CDR3 DNA: TGTGCCAGCACCGGATTGGTAAAAGAGACCCAGTACTTC

D gene: TRBD2
V gene: TRBV11-2
clone size: -
J gene: TRBJ2-3
CDR3 protein: CASSPGLVSTDTQYF
CDR3 DNA: TGTGCCAGCAGCCCTGGACTAGTTAGCACAGATACGCAGTATTTT

D gene: TRBD1
V gene: TRBV7-3
clone size: -
J gene: TRBJ1-1
CDR3 protein: CASSFSGQGGTEAFF
CDR3 DNA: TGTGCCAGCAGCTTCTCGGGACAGGGGGGAACTGAAGCTTTCTTT

D gene: -
V gene: TRBV12-3/TRBV12-4
clone size: few
J gene: TRBJ1-2
CDR3 protein: CASSSDPITYTF
CDR3 DNA: TGTGCCAGCAGTTCCGACCCTATCACCTACACCTTC

D gene: TRBD1
V gene: TRBV6-4
clone size: -
J gene: TRBJ1-1
CDR3 protein: CASSRPRGPEGGTEAFF
CDR3 DNA: TGTGCCAGCAGCAGACCCAGGGGGCCGGAGGGTGGCACTGAAGCTTTCTTT

D gene: -
V gene: TRBV12-3/TRBV12-4
clone size: few
J gene: TRBJ2-2
CDR3 protein: CASWVRGFDTGELFF
CDR3 DNA: TGTGCCAGCTGGGTGAGGGGATTTGACACCGGGGAGCTGTTTTTT

D gene: TRBD1
V gene: TRBV9
clone size: -
J gene: TRBJ2-5
CDR3 protein: CASSVGTVQETQYF
CDR3 DNA: TGTGCCAGCAGCGTTGGGACAGTCCAAGAGACCCAGTACTTC

D gene: TRBD1
V gene: TRBV11-2
clone size: -
J gene: TRBJ2-5
CDR3 protein: CASSTTGETSETQYF
CDR3 DNA: TGTGCCAGCAGCACGACAGGGGAAACGTCAGAGACCCAGTACTTC

D gene: -
V gene: TRBV2
clone size: few
J gene: TRBJ2-5
CDR3 protein: CASRTGTTVQETQYF
CDR3 DNA: TGTGCCAGCAGGACCGGGACCACCGTCCAAGAGACCCAGTACTTC

D gene: -
V gene: TRBV5-1
clone size: few
J gene: TRBJ2-3
CDR3 protein: CASSLETATSQYF
CDR3 DNA: TGCGCCAGCAGCTTGGAAACCGCTACTTCACAGTATTTT

D gene: TRBD2
V gene: TRBV5-1
clone size: -
J gene: TRBJ2-7
CDR3 protein: CASSLAGGTYEQYF
CDR3 DNA: TGCGCCAGCAGCTTGGCCGGGGGGACCTACGAGCAGTACTTC

D gene: -
V gene: TRBV6-2/TRBV6-3
clone size: few
J gene: TRBJ1-1
CDR3 protein: CASSFYTPGGTEAFF
CDR3 DNA: TGTGCCAGCAGTTTCTATACACCCGGGGGGACTGAAGCTTTCTTT

D gene: -
V gene: TRBV15
clone size: few
J gene: TRBJ1-5
CDR3 protein: CATNTGTSQPQHF
CDR3 DNA: TGTGCCACCAACACGGGTACTAGTCAGCCCCAGCATTTT

D gene: -
V gene: TRBV5-1
clone size: many
J gene: TRBJ2-2
CDR3 protein: CASSLRVSENTGELFF
CDR3 DNA: TGCGCCAGCAGCTTGCGTGTTAGTGAGAACACCGGGGAGCTGTTTTTT

D gene: -
V gene: TRBV7-9
clone size: -
J gene: TRBJ2-2
CDR3 protein: CASSRPGLGSTGELFF
CDR3 DNA: TGTGCCAGCAGCCGACCAGGGTTGGGGAGCACCGGGGAGCTGTTTTTT

D gene: TRBD1
V gene: TRBV5-1
clone size: few
J gene: TRBJ1-1
CDR3 protein: CASSLDPGQELEAFF
CDR3 DNA: TGCGCCAGCAGCTTGGATCCGGGACAGGAACTTGAAGCTTTCTTT

D gene: -
V gene: TRBV20-1
clone size: -
J gene: TRBJ2-3
CDR3 protein: CSASVRISTDTQYF
CDR3 DNA: TGCAGTGCTTCGGTCCGGATAAGCACAGATACGCAGTATTTT

D gene: TRBD1
V gene: TRBV28
clone size: -
J gene: TRBJ1-5
CDR3 protein: CASRTRGQGQPQHF
CDR3 DNA: TGTGCCAGCAGAACTAGGGGGCAAGGTCAGCCCCAGCATTTT

D gene: TRBD1
V gene: TRBV7-2
clone size: -
J gene: TRBJ1-5
CDR3 protein: CASSLATGAGQPQHF
CDR3 DNA: TGTGCCAGCAGCTTAGCGACAGGGGCGGGACAGCCCCAGCATTTT

D gene: -
V gene: TRBV5-1
clone size: many
J gene: TRBJ1-1
CDR3 protein: CASSLWPSTGRWSDTEAFF
CDR3 DNA: TGCGCCAGCAGCTTGTGGCCTTCGACAGGCAGGTGGTCGGACACTGAAGCTTTCTTT

D gene: TRBD1
V gene: TRBV15
clone size: few
J gene: TRBJ1-2
CDR3 protein: CATSRATGTDAFGYTF
CDR3 DNA: TGTGCCACCAGCAGAGCGACAGGGACGGACGCGTTTGGCTACACCTTC

D gene: -
V gene: TRBV18
clone size: -
J gene: TRBJ1-1
CDR3 protein: CASSPNGGFYTEAFF
CDR3 DNA: TGTGCCAGCTCACCCAACGGAGGGTTTTATACTGAAGCTTTCTTT

D gene: -
V gene: TRBV12-3/TRBV12-4
clone size: -
J gene: TRBJ2-3
CDR3 protein: CASRRQTDTQYF
CDR3 DNA: TGTGCCAGCAGACGGCAAACGGATACGCAGTATTTT

D gene: TRBD1
V gene: TRBV19
clone size: -
J gene: TRBJ2-2
CDR3 protein: CATRDRALTGELFF
CDR3 DNA: TGTGCCACTAGGGACAGGGCTCTAACCGGGGAGCTGTTTTTT

D gene: -
V gene: TRBV20-1
clone size: few
J gene: TRBJ1-2
CDR3 protein: CSARGMTVYGGYTF
CDR3 DNA: TGCAGTGCTAGAGGAATGACAGTGTATGGTGGCTACACCTTC

D gene: -
V gene: TRBV7-8
clone size: -
J gene: TRBJ1-2
CDR3 protein: CASSRTLHESWAYGYTF
CDR3 DNA: TGTGCCAGCAGCCGCACCCTACACGAGTCCTGGGCTTATGGCTACACCTTC

D gene: -
V gene: TRBV6-1
clone size: -
J gene: TRBJ1-5
CDR3 protein: CASSDFRDSNQPQHF
CDR3 DNA: TGTGCCAGCAGTGACTTCCGCGATAGCAATCAGCCCCAGCATTTT